The 21 T cell receptor beta chains listed next were all sequenced from one sample in a study of T cell repertoires in cytomegalovirus infection. TCRdb ran MiXCR on the reads and lists one entry per CDR3 protein. The repertoire includes approximately 750,000 distinct CDR3 sequences, under 40% of them detected once, and about 2.8% sits in the top ten. Sequenced: PBMCs. These receptors originate from a human donor in good health (CMV status not recorded). Some clones in this sample may be carry-over from other donors' samples.

The chain employs TRBV6-2 or TRBV6-3 and TRBJ1-1; D is uncertain. Germline loops: CDR1 MNHEY, CDR2 SVGEGT. The CDR3 length is 16 residues. Trimming left V 0 bases short and J 1 base short, with 12 bases between. The CDR3 region has the DNA TGTGCCAGCAGTTACTCGACGGGTTGGGGGAACACTGAAGCTTTCTTT. It specifies CASSYSTGWGNTEAFF.

This clonotype was counted many times. The rearrangement uses TRBV12-3 or TRBV12-4 and TRBJ1-3; D uncertain. This CDR3 contains 12 residues. The V and J ends lost 3 bases and 0 bases respectively, with 0 bases between them. CDR3: CASSFSGNTIYF. For the CDR3, the DNA is TGTGCCAGCAGTTTCTCTGGAAACACCATATATTTT.

The rearrangement links TRBV5-4 to TRBJ2-3; 12 bases are shared with TRBD2. Germline values: CDR1 SGHNT, CDR2 YYREEE (reference sequence). V dropped 4 bases and J dropped 0; count of bases not matched to a gene: 6. The CDR3 is 17 residues long. The CDR3 loop is CASSLLAGGISTDTQYF. In DNA form, the CDR3 reads TGTGCCAGCAGCCTACTAGCGGGGGGTATTAGCACAGATACGCAGTATTTT.

This clonotype was detected many times. The chain combines TRBV7-2 with TRBJ1-5, with a possible D match to TRBD1 (5 bases). Germline V lookup: CDR1 SGHTA, CDR2 FQGNSA. V lost 0 bases, J lost 2 bases, and 11 bases lay in between. The CDR3 has 16 residues. For the CDR3, the DNA is TGTGCCAGCAGCTTAGCGGGGGGTGGGGGCAATCAGCCCCAGCATTTT. Translation: CASSLAGGGGNQPQHF.

In this sample, this clonotype turned up a few times. The chain employs TRBV7-2 and TRBJ1-2, with D unclear. Trimming took off 3 bases at V and 1 base at J, with 6 bases between the two ends. The CDR3 totals 13 residues. Germline CDR1 SGHTA, CDR2 FQGNSA. CDR3 in DNA: TGTGCCAGCAGCTTTAGCCGTAACTATGGCTACACCTTC. Residues: CASSFSRNYGYTF.

In its sample, this clonotype was seen many times. This rearrangement joins TRBV6-2 or TRBV6-3 to TRBJ2-2; 8 bases match TRBD2. J lost 0 bases, V lost 5 bases, and 2 bases had no gene match. This CDR3 contains 15 residues. Germline values: CDR1 MNHEY, CDR2 SVGEGT. The CDR3 bases are TGTGCCAGCAGTACGACTAGCGCGAACACCGGGGAGCTGTTTTTT. Protein: CASSTTSANTGELFF.

The chain links TRBV7-9 to TRBJ2-1; the match to TRBD2 covers 7 bases. This CDR3 region has 13 residues. J lost 12 bases, V lost 5 bases, and 10 bases had no gene match. CDR1 and CDR2 (germline): SEHNR, FQNEAQ (reference sequence). The CDR3 bases are TGTGCCAGCAGCCCCCCATCCCCGGGAGGGCAGTTCTTC. Residues: CASSPPSPGGQFF.

The chain employs TRBV11-2 and TRBJ1-1; unclear D gene. CDR3 length: 15 residues. V dropped 5 bases and J dropped 1 base, with 14 bases sitting between them. Per germline, CDR1 SGHAT and CDR2 FQNNGV. In DNA, the CDR3 is TGTGCCAGCAGCGAGACACCCCGACCGAACACTGAAGCTTTCTTT. It is translated as CASSETPRPNTEAFF.

DNA of the CDR3: TGTGCCAGCAGTCAGAATAATTCACCCCTCCACTTT. Translation gives CASSQNNSPLHF. The chain uses TRBV27 and TRBJ1-6; D remains ambiguous. The V gene lost 5 bases and the J gene lost 5 bases, with 4 bases spanning the gap. CDR3 length: 12 residues. The germline CDR1 and CDR2 sequences are MNHEY and SMNVEV (reference sequence).

The chain uses TRBV11-2 and TRBJ1-1, with 9 positions matching TRBD1. Germline CDR1 SGHAT, CDR2 FQNNGV. The ends lost 5 bases at V and 11 bases at J; junction bases unmatched: 15. CDR3 length equals 15 residues. CDR3 residues: CASSLGQGKDLRAFF. CDR3 coding DNA: TGTGCCAGCAGCCTGGGACAGGGTAAAGACTTGAGGGCTTTCTTT.

This sequence joins TRBV6-5 and TRBJ1-1; no reliable D call. CDR1 is MNHEY and CDR2 is SVGAGI in the germline V gene. The CDR3 sequence is 14 residues long. V was shortened by 2 bases and J by 3 bases, with 10 bases between the two germline ends. The CDR3 DNA sequence: TGTGCCAGCAGTTACGCGATTGGCTACACTGAAGCTTTCTTT. Translating it yields CASSYAIGYTEAFF.

The chain links TRBV5-5 to TRBJ1-5; 8 nucleotides agree with TRBD1. V dropped 4 bases and J dropped 3; count of bases not matched to a gene: 6. CDR1 and CDR2 from the germline V gene are SGHKS and YYEKEE (reference sequence). This CDR3 region has 15 residues. In nucleotides, the CDR3 is TGTGCCAGCAGCCCAGGGGGCCTGATCAATCAGCCCCAGCATTTT. It specifies CASSPGGLINQPQHF.

The rearrangement joins TRBV5-1 to TRBJ2-2; tentative D call: TRBD1 (7 bases). CDR1 SGHRS and CDR2 YFSETQ come from the germline V gene. The germline V and J ends were trimmed by 3 bases and 2 bases, with 17 bases remaining between them. This CDR3 has 17 amino acids. The CDR3 is CASSSTGRRVNTGELFF. In nucleotides, the CDR3 is TGCGCCAGCAGCTCGACAGGGAGGAGGGTAAACACCGGGGAGCTGTTTTTT.

This clonotype showed up just once. This could be a read error, since a much larger clone is one nucleotide away. CDR3 in DNA: TGTTCCAGCAGACGGGGCACAGATACGCAGTATTTT. Amino acids: CSSRRGTDTQYF. The rearrangement joins TRBV7-2 to TRBJ2-3; no clear D gene. The CDR3 length is 12 residues. Per the germline V gene, CDR1 is SGHTA and CDR2 is FQGNSA.

V usage is TRBV28 and J usage is TRBJ2-7; the D call may be TRBD1 or TRBD2 (5 bases each). V lost 2 bases to trimming and J lost 0 bases, with 17 bases between them. The CDR3 totals 17 residues. Germline-derived CDR1 and CDR2 are MDHEN and SYDVKM. The CDR3 sequence: CASSLIFRVGTSYEQYF. The CDR3 nucleotides read TGTGCCAGCAGTTTAATATTCCGGGTAGGGACCTCCTACGAGCAGTACTTC.

The chain couples TRBV12-3 or TRBV12-4 to TRBJ1-5; D is uncertain. Trimming took off 6 bases at V and 3 bases at J, with 9 bases between the two ends. The CDR3 spans 13 residues. CDR3 sequence: CASRADDNQPQHF. In DNA, the CDR3 is TGTGCCAGCAGGGCAGATGACAATCAGCCCCAGCATTTT.

This clonotype was seen a handful of times. This sequence joins TRBV15 and TRBJ2-1; unclear D gene. The CDR3 has 14 amino acids. Germline CDR1 is LNHNV and CDR2 is YYDKDF (reference sequence). The V gene lost 1 base and the J gene lost 9 bases, with 13 bases spanning the gap. In DNA, the CDR3 is TGTGCCACCAGCAGAGGTCCCTACACGGGTGAGCAGTTCTTC. Its translation: CATSRGPYTGEQFF. The full variable domain, in which reference TRBV15 and TRBJ2-1 provide the parts outside the CDR3, is DAMVIQNPRYQVTQFGKPVTLSCSQTLNHNVMYWYQQKSSQAPKLLFHYYDKDFNNEADTPDNFQSRRPNTSFCFLDIRSPGLGDTAMYLCATSRGPYTGEQFFGPGTRLTVL.

This chain uses TRBV7-9 with TRBJ1-4; a possible D gene is TRBD1 (6 bases). V lost 5 bases and J lost 8, with 18 bases in between. Germline CDR1 reads SEHNR; CDR2 reads FQNEAQ (reference sequence). This CDR3 has 15 residues. CDR3 nucleotides: TGTGCCAGCAGCCCAGGGGAGGGGAGTCGCGAAAAACTGTTTTTT. Residues: CASSPGEGSREKLFF. Supplemented by reference TRBV7-9 and TRBJ1-4, the full variable domain reads DTGVSQNPRHKITKRGQNVTFRCDPISEHNRLYWYRQTLGQGPEFLTYFQNEAQLEKSRLLSDRFSAERPKGSFSTLEIQRTEQGDSAMYLCASSPGEGSREKLFFGSGTQLSVL.

In its sample, this clonotype was seen a few times. This CDR3 reads CASSGQPTGELFF. Written as DNA, the CDR3 is TGTGCCAGCAGCGGACAGCCCACCGGGGAGCTGTTTTTT. The V gene is TRBV11-3, the J gene TRBJ2-2, with D perhaps matching TRBD1 (6 bases). Between the trimmed V and J ends, which lost 5 bases and 4 bases, there was a span of 8 bases. Germline V gives CDR1 SGHNT, CDR2 YENEEA. This CDR3 has 13 amino acids. Filled out from reference TRBV11-3 and TRBJ2-2, the complete variable domain reads EAGVVQSPRYKIIEKKQPVAFWCNPISGHNTLYWYLQNLGQGPELLIRYENEEAVDDSQLPKDRFSAERLKGVDSTLKIQPAELGDSAVYLCASSGQPTGELFFGEGSRLTVL.

The genes are TRBV7-3 and TRBJ1-1; 7 bases match TRBD1. There are 16 residues in the CDR3. Germline assignment: CDR1 SGHTA and CDR2 FQGTGA. V lost 3 bases, J lost 13 bases, and 20 bases stayed unmatched. The CDR3 DNA sequence: TGTGCCAGCAGCTTGGGACAGTGCCTCGTTGATGGGAAAGATTTCTTT. Amino acid sequence: CASSLGQCLVDGKDFF.

The chain has TRBV29-1 and TRBJ2-1; D is undetermined. There are 12 residues in the CDR3. Looked up from germline, CDR1 is SQVTM and CDR2 is ANQGSEA. Trimming pared 7 bases from V and 8 bases from J, leaving 15 bases between. CDR3 sequence reads: CSARFDLHEQFF. The CDR3 nucleotides read TGCAGCGCCCGATTCGACCTTCATGAGCAGTTCTTC.